The clone carrying this T cell receptor (beta chain) has a count of ten or more. No antigen is known for it. RNA transcripts were the template for amplifying TCR beta CDR3 regions. The HTBI primer set served for first-round RT-PCR of the TCR CDR3. TCRdb re-called the multiplex PCR reads through MiXCR, storing one row per CDR3 protein. The top ten clones hold about 45% of a sample with about 510,000 distinct CDR3 sequences, roughly 45% of them seen once. This sample is part of a study of T cells in Graves' hyperthyroidism and ophthalmopathy. Study results and caveats: Among thyroid clonotypes expanded above 0.001, most also appeared in blood.

V lost 0 bases to trimming and J lost 6 bases, with 12 bases between them. The CDR3 runs to 15 residues. From germline, CDR1 is SEHNR and CDR2 FQNEAQ (reference sequence). V gene TRBV7-9 combines with J gene TRBJ2-1; D is unresolved. This receptor was taken from an adult woman with Graves' disease, either hyperthyroidism or ophthalmopathy (not recorded which). The material sequenced was peripheral blood or thyroid tissue (not recorded which). CDR3 sequence (DNA): TGTGCCAGCAGCTTAGCCCTGATCGGTTTCAATGAGCAGTTCTTC. Protein product: CASSLALIGFNEQFF.